This T cell receptor (beta chain) was identified in a study of cytomegalovirus exposure and HLA in healthy donors. About the research overall: The Caucasian-associated ancestry cluster held around 76% of over 350 genotyped donors.

The CDR3 is 16 residues long. V was trimmed by 4 bases and J by 8 bases, leaving 21 bases between them. Germline V gene lookup returns CDR1 SGHRS and CDR2 YFSETQ. PCR was performed using 60 Vbeta and 13 Jbeta primers. Only in-frame clones appear in the TCRdb table, and some are missing; sequencing was by immunoSEQ multiplex PCR. The profile shows under 200,000 clones, roughly 85% of them singletons. The sequence was collected from a man aged 18 to 30 in good health and CMV-seropositive. Input material: PBMCs. The gene calls are TRBV5-1 and TRBJ2-2; D may be TRBD2 (5 bases). This CDR3 is CASSRTGKASVGELFF. The CDR3 DNA follows: TGCGCCAGCAGCCGCACCGGGAAGGCTTCAGTTGGGGAGCTGTTTTTT.